The 10 T cell receptor beta chains given below trace back to one sample, sequenced in a study of molecular identifiers for immune sequencing clone quantification. TCRdb re-derived calls from the PCR reads in MiXCR, one entry per CDR3 protein. Among approximately 680,000 distinct CDR3 sequences listed, 25% were seen once. Sequenced sample: naive CD8+ T cells from blood, with Jurkat cell RNA spiked in. Subset here: FACS-sorted CD8+CD4-CCR7+CD45RA+ naive T cells. These receptors were collected from a human donor in good health. Some libraries in this study had Jurkat cell RNA spiked in.

Of note for this clonotype: Possible read error: a much larger clone is one base away. Because it lacks the conserved phenylalanine or tryptophan at the end, this CDR3 is likely a read error. V gene TRBV30 combines with J gene TRBJ1-1; tentatively, D is TRBD1 (5 bases). The CDR3 has 13 residues. V gave up 0 bases and J gave up 4 bases, with 9 bases separating them. Germline values: CDR1 GTSNPN, CDR2 SVGIG (reference sequence). The CDR3 here is CAWSVGHTTEAFS. For the CDR3, the DNA is TGTGCCTGGAGTGTAGGACATACCACTGAAGCTTTCTCT.

This chain joins TRBV18 and TRBJ1-2; TRBD1 matches at 9 bases. V gave up 5 bases and J gave up 6 bases; unmatched junction bases: 7. CDR1 and CDR2 from the germline V gene are KGHSH and LQKENI. The CDR3 totals 14 residues. The CDR3: CASSFRDREDGYTF. The CDR3 DNA follows: TGTGCCAGCTCATTCCGGGACAGGGAGGATGGCTACACCTTC.

This clonotype was picked up a small number of times. This chain connects TRBV6-5 to TRBJ1-1; 9 bases agree with TRBD1. CDR1 is MNHEY and CDR2 is SVGAGI in the germline V gene. The CDR3 is made up of 16 amino acids. Trimming removed 0 bases from V and 0 bases from J; junction bases left unmatched: 2. The CDR3 coding sequence is TGTGCCAGCAGTTACTCGGGACAGGGAATGAACACTGAAGCTTTCTTT. Amino acids: CASSYSGQGMNTEAFF.

As concerns this clonotype: A read error may be the cause here, since a much bigger clone is one base away. This sequence joins TRBV20-1 and TRBJ2-7; the D gene is possibly TRBD1 (8 bases). In germline, CDR1 is DFQATT, CDR2 SNEGSKA (reference sequence). The ends were cut back, 5 bases at V and 3 bases at J, with 14 bases in the middle. This CDR3 contains 13 residues. This CDR3 is CSARTGGDYEQYF. The CDR3 DNA reads TGCAGTGCTCGAACAGGGGGGGACTACGAGCAGTACTTC.

This chain joins TRBV7-9 and TRBJ2-5; a weak D match, TRBD2 (5 bases). Trimming took 3 bases from V and 0 from J, leaving 14 bases between them. CDR3 length equals 16 residues. CDR1 and CDR2 (germline): SEHNR, FQNEAQ (reference sequence). Here the CDR3 reads CASSFKFSGNQETQYF. The CDR3 DNA is TGTGCCAGCAGCTTCAAGTTTTCCGGGAACCAAGAGACCCAGTACTTC.

This clonotype was seen a single time. The genes are TRBV7-9 and TRBJ1-1; D unresolved. Per germline, CDR1 SEHNR and CDR2 FQNEAQ (reference sequence). V was cut by 1 base and J by 6 bases, with 12 bases left in between. This CDR3 spans 14 amino acids. The CDR3 loop reads CASSLVLGGAEAFF. The CDR3, as DNA: TGTGCCAGCAGCTTAGTGCTTGGCGGCGCTGAAGCTTTCTTT.

This clonotype was recorded a few times. The V gene is TRBV7-9, the J gene TRBJ2-7; the D is unclear. V shed 5 bases and J shed 1 base, with 9 bases lying between them. Germline assignment: CDR1 SEHNR and CDR2 FQNEAQ (reference sequence). The CDR3 sequence is 13 residues long. The CDR3 region is CASSGLESYEQYF. CDR3 nucleotides: TGTGCCAGCAGCGGGCTCGAGTCCTACGAGCAGTACTTC.

The sample holds a few counts of this clonotype. The chain employs TRBV7-9 and TRBJ2-7; D uncertain. Germline V gene lookup returns CDR1 SEHNR and CDR2 FQNEAQ (reference sequence). The CDR3 extends over 14 amino acids. V gave up 1 base and J gave up 5 bases, with 12 bases separating them. CDR3 in DNA: TGTGCCAGCAGCTTAGATGTCGGACGCGACGAGCAGTACTTC. Protein: CASSLDVGRDEQYF.

With respect to this clonotype: This clone may be a read error of a much larger clone one base away. The chain uses TRBV6-5 and TRBJ1-1, with 9 positions matching TRBD1. With 1 base clipped from V and 5 bases from J, the junction kept 11 bases outside the gene matches. CDR1 is MNHEY, CDR2 SVGAGI, per germline. The CDR3 covers 17 residues. CDR3 region: CASSYWKRTGDWTEAFF. CDR3 nucleotides: TGTGCCAGCAGTTACTGGAAAAGGACAGGGGATTGGACTGAAGCTTTCTTT.

Note on this clonotype: This may be a read error, as it is one base from a much larger clone. The V call is TRBV5-6, the J call TRBJ2-7; 8 nucleotides agree with TRBD1. V lost 9 bases and J lost 2; bases outside the gene matches: 13. This CDR3 contains 15 residues. CDR1 SGHDT and CDR2 YYEEEE come from the germline V gene. For the CDR3, the DNA is TGTGCCAACAGGCCCGGGACAGGAAACCCCTACGAGCAGTACTTC. Its translation is CANRPGTGNPYEQYF.